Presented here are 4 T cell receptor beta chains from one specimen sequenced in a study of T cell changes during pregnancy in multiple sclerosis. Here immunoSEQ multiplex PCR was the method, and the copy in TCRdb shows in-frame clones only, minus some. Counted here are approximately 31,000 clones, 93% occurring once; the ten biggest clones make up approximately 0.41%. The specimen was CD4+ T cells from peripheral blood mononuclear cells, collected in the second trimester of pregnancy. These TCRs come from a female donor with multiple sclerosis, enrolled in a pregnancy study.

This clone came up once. As DNA, the CDR3 is TGCGCCAGCAGCTTTACAGGGGCCACTGAAGCTTTCTTT. Its translation: CASSFTGATEAFF. V usage is TRBV5-1 and J usage is TRBJ1-1; 7 nucleotides align to TRBD1. CDR1 is SGHRS and CDR2 is YFSETQ in the germline V gene. This CDR3 region has 13 residues. The V segment lost 2 bases and the J segment 4 bases; nucleotides outside the gene matches: 2.

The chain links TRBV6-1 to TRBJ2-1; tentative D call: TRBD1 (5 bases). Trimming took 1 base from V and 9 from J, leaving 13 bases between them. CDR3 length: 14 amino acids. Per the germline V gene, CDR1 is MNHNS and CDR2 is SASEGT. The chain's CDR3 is CASSEVRGYGEQFF. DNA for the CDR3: TGTGCCAGCAGTGAAGTTAGGGGATACGGTGAGCAGTTCTTC.

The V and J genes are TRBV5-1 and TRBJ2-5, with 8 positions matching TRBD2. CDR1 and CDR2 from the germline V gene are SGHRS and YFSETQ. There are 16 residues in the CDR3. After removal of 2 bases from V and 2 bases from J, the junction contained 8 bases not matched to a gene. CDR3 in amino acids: CASSLWSSGVQETQYF. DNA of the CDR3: TGCGCCAGCAGCTTATGGAGTAGCGGGGTACAAGAGACCCAGTACTTC. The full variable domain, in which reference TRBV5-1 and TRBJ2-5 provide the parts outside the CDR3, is KAGVTQTPRYLIKTRGQQVTLSCSPISGHRSVSWYQQTPGQGLQFLFEYFSETQRNKGNFPGRFSGRQFSNSRSEMNVSTLELGDSALYLCASSLWSSGVQETQYFGPGTRLLVL.

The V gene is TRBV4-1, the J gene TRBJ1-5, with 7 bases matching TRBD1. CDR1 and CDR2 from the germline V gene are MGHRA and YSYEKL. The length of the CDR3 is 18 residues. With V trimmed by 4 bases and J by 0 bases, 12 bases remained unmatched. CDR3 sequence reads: CASSRTPGQPYSNQPQHF. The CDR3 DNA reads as TGCGCCAGCAGCCGAACACCGGGACAGCCGTATAGCAATCAGCCCCAGCATTTT.